This T cell receptor (beta chain) comes out of a study of tumor-infiltrating lymphocytes in primary liver carcinoma. Co-extracted RNA and DNA came from roughly 20-30 mg of unsorted bulk tissue. Starting material of 400 to 600 ng total RNA yielded TCR beta cDNA via a constant-region primer. Construction of TCR beta libraries relied on three successive nested multiplex PCR rounds employing slightly modified ARM-PCR. For about 11 cycles apiece, the opening two PCR rounds ran with TRBV1-TRBV30 forward primers and a C-beta reverse primer. TCRdb analysed the multiplex PCR reads with MiXCR anew, one entry per CDR3 protein. The table lists more than 85,000 distinct CDR3 sequences, around 84% of them singletons. From germline, CDR1 is SQVTM and CDR2 ANQGSEA. CDR3 length equals 15 residues. Findings and limits, study-wide: Tumors had a significantly higher top-250-clone fraction than blood (p = 0.039). Detection in all five tumor regions applied to only about 7.5-24% of top clones.

In regard to this clonotype: The antigen is not known. An end of the junction differs from the germline gene, which may be a read error.

The receptor was derived from a man aged 40-49 years with primary liver carcinoma and hepatitis B virus infection. The sample was liver tumor tissue from sampling region 3. The subset was: tumor region T3, left-lateral pole. The rearrangement links TRBV29-1 to TRBJ2-1, with 7 bases that match TRBD2. Written as DNA, the CDR3 is TGCAGCATTGATGTGACTTGGGGGGGATACAATGAGCAGTTCTTC. Amino acid sequence: CSIDVTWGGYNEQFF.